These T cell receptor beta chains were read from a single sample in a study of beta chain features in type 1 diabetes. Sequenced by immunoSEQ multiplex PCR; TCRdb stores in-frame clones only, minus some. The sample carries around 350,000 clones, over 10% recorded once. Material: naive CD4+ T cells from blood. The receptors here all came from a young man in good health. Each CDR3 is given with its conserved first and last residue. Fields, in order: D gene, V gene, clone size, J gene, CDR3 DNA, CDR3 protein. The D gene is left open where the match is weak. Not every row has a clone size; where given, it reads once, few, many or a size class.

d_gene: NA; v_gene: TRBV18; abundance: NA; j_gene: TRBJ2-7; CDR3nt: TGTGCCAGCTCACCGCTCGGGACTCCCGTCTTCTTC; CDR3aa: CASSPLGTPVFF
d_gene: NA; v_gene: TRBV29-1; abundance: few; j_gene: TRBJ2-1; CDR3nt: TGCAGCGTTGCCAGCTCCTACAATGAGCAGTTCTTC; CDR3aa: CSVASSYNEQFF
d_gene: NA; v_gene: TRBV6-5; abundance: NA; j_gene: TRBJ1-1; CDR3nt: TGTGCCAGCAGTTCGGGTGATCGGAACACTGAAGCTTTCTTT; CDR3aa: CASSSGDRNTEAFF
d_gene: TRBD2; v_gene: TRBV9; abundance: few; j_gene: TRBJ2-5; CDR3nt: TGTGCCAGCAGCGCCAGCGGGAGGGCCAATCGTGCGGAGACCCAGTACTTC; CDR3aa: CASSASGRANRAETQYF
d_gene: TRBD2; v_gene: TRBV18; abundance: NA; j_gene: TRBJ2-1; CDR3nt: TGTGCCAGCTCACGATCAAGCGGGGATCTCTACAATGAGCAGTTCTTC; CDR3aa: CASSRSSGDLYNEQFF
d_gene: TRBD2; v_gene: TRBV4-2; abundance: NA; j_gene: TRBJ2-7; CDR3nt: TGTGCCAGCAGCCACCCTCAGGAGGCGGGGGGATCCTACGAGCAGTACTTC; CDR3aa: CASSHPQEAGGSYEQYF
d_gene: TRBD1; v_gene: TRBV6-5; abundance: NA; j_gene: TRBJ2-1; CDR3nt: TGTGCCAGCAGTAAGACAGGGGACGCCTACAATGAGCAGTTCTTC; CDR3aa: CASSKTGDAYNEQFF
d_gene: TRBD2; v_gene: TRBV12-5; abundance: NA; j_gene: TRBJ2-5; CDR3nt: TGTGCTAGTGGTTTAGGGAGGGCAGAGACCCAGTACTTC; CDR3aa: CASGLGRAETQYF
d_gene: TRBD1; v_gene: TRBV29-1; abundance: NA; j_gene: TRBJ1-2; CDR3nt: TGCAGCGTAGACAGGGGCGGCTATGGCTACACCTTC; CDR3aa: CSVDRGGYGYTF
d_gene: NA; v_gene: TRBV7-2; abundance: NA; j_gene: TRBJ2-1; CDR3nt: TGTGCCAGCAGCTTAGACGCGCATGAGCAGTTCTTC; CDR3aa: CASSLDAHEQFF
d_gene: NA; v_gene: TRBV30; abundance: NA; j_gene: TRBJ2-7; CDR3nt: TGTGCCTGGAGTCAGGACAGCAACTACGAGCAGTACTTC; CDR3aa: CAWSQDSNYEQYF
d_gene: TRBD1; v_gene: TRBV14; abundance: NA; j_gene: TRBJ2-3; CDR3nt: TGTGCCAGCAGCCGGGTTGGCAGGGGGACAGATACGCAGTATTTT; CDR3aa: CASSRVGRGTDTQYF
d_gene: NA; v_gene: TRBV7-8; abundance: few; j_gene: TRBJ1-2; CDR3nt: TGTGCCAGCAGCTTATCCCGAGTTTTCAACTATGGCTACACCTTC; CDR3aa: CASSLSRVFNYGYTF
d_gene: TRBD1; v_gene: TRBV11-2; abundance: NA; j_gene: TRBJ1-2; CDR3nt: TGTGCCAGCAGCCAGGACAGGGGCGGTGGCTACACCTTC; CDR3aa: CASSQDRGGGYTF
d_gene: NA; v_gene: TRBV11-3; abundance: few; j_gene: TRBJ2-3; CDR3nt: TGTGCCAGCAGCAAACAGAACACAGATACGCAGTATTTT; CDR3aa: CASSKQNTDTQYF
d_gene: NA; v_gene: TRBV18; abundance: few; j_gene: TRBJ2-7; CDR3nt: TGTGCCAGCTCACCGTGGGAGTTAGCCTACGAGCAGTACTTC; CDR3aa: CASSPWELAYEQYF
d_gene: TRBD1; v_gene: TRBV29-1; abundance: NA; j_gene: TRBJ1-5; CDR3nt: TGCAGCGTCCTAAGGTCCGGGACAGGGAACCCCCTCGTTCAGCCCCAGCATTTT; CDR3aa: CSVLRSGTGNPLVQPQHF
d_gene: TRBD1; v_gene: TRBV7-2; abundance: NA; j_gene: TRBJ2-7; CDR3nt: TGTGCCAGCGGGGGGACAGGATTTCACTACGAGCAGTACTTC; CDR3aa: CASGGTGFHYEQYF
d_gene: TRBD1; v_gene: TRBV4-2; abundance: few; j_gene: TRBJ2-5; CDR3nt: TGTGCCAGCAGCCATGGACAGGGGAGTACAGATTGGGAGACCCAGTACTTC; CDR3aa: CASSHGQGSTDWETQYF
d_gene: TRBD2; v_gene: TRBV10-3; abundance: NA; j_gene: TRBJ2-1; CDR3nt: TGTGCCATCAGCACACTAGCGGGTACCTACAATGAGCAGTTCTTC; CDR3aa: CAISTLAGTYNEQFF
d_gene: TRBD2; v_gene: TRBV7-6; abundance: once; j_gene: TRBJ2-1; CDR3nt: TGTGCCAGCAGCTTAAGGGGTAGCGGGAGGAATGAGCAGTTCTTC; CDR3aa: CASSLRGSGRNEQFF
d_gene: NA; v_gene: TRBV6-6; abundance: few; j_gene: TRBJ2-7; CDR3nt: TGTGCCAGCAGTTACTGGAGGATCTACGAGCAGTACTTC; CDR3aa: CASSYWRIYEQYF
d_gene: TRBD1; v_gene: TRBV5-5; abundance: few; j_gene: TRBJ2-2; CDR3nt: TGTGCCAGCAGCAATCCGGGACAGGGAATCGGGGAGCTGTTTTTT; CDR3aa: CASSNPGQGIGELFF
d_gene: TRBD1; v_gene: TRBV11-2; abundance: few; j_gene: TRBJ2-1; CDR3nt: TGTGCCAGCAGCTTTAGTGGGGACAGCTACAATGAGCAGTTCTTC; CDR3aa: CASSFSGDSYNEQFF
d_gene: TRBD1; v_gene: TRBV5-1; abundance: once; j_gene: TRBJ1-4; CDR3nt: TGCGCCAGCAGCTTCGACAGGGGAACGATTGCAACTAATGAAAAACTGTTTTTT; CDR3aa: CASSFDRGTIATNEKLFF